One T cell receptor (beta chain) is described in this entry. Its antigen is undetermined. Assay used: immunoSEQ multiplex PCR; TCRdb lists only in-frame clones, some missing. Of about 440,000 clones listed, roughly 87% are singletons. The data stem from a study of Ad26.COV2.S vaccination and SARS-CoV-2 variants. Overall study context: Among those in the COV1001 Ad26.COV2.S trial arm was the donor.

As for treatment: some 20 received Ad26.COV2.S at low or high dose, single or two shots; about 5 received placebo; per-sample allocation not given. Sampling took place 63 days after the first vaccine or placebo injection. Study observations and caveats: The analyses of TCR breadth and depth may have understated the size of total T cell responses. With respect to non-spike TCR breadth, vaccine and placebo recipients were similar. Breadth, reportedly substantial, characterized the spike-specific CD8+ and CD4+ T cell responses after vaccination.

Germline V gene lookup returns CDR1 SNHLY and CDR2 FYNNEI. This CDR3 is built from 14 residues. V was shortened by 2 bases and J by 6 bases, with 12 bases between the two germline ends. The clonotype comes from a person between 18 and 59 years old who received the Ad26.COV2.S COVID-19 vaccine or a placebo. The starting material was peripheral blood, obtained in a trial of Ad26.COV2.S vaccine versus placebo. The chain couples TRBV2 to TRBJ2-3; no clear D. DNA of the CDR3: TGTGCCAGCAGTGAATTAGGACCCTGGGATACGCAGTATTTT. It translates to CASSELGPWDTQYF.